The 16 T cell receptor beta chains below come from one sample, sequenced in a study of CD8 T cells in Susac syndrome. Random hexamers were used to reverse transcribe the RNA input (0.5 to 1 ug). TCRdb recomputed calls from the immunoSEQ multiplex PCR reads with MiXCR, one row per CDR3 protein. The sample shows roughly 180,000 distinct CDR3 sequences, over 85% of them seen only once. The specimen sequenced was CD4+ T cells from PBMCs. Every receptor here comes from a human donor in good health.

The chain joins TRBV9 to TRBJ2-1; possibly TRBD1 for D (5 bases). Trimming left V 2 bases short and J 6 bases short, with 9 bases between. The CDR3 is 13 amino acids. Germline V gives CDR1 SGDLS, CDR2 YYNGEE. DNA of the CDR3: TGTGCCAGCAGCGTCGGCAGGGTCAATGAGCAGTTCTTC. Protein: CASSVGRVNEQFF.

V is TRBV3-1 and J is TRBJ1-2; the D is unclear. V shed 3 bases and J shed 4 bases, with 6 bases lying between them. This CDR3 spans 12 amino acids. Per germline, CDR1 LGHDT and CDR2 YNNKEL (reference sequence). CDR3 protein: CASSQGFYGYTF. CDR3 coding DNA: TGTGCCAGCAGCCAGGGATTCTATGGCTACACCTTC.

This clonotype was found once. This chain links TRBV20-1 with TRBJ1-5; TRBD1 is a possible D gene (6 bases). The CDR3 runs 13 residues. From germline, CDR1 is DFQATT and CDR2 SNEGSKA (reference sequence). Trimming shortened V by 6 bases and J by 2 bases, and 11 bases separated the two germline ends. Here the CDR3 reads CSAVEGGNQPQHF. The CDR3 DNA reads TGCAGTGCAGTTGAGGGGGGCAATCAGCCCCAGCATTTT.

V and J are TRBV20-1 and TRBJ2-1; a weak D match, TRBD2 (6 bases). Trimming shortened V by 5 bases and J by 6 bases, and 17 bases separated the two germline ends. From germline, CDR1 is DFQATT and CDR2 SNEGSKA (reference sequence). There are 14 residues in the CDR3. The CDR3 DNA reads TGCAGTGCTTGGGACTTAAGAGGTACCAATGAGCAGTTCTTC. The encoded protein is CSAWDLRGTNEQFF.

CDR3 loop: CASSSGGREEAFF. DNA of the CDR3: TGTGCCAGCAGCTCCGGAGGGCGCGAAGAAGCTTTCTTT. This chain uses TRBV9 with TRBJ1-1; no definite D call. Trimming left V 4 bases short and J 8 bases short, with 15 bases between. The CDR3 is made up of 13 amino acids. Germline V gene lookup returns CDR1 SGDLS and CDR2 YYNGEE.

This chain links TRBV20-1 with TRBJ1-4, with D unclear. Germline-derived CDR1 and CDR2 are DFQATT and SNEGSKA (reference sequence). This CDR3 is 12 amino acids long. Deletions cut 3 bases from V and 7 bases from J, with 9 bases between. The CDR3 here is CSASGRPEKLFF. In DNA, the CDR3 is TGCAGTGCTAGTGGCAGACCTGAAAAACTGTTTTTT.

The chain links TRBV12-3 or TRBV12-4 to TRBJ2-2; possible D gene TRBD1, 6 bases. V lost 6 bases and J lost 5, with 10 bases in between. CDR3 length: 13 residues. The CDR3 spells CASSPRGTGELFF. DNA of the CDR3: TGTGCCAGCAGCCCCAGGGGAACCGGGGAGCTGTTTTTT.

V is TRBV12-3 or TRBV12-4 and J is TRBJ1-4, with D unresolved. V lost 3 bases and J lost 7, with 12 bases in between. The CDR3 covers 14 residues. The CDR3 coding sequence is TGTGCCAGCAGTTTCATGGGAGGCGCTGAAAAACTGTTTTTT. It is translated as CASSFMGGAEKLFF.

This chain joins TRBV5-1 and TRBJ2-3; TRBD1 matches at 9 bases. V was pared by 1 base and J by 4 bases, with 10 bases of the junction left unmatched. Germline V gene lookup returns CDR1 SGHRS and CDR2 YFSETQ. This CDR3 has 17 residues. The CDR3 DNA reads TGCGCCAGCAGCTTGTCACGGGACAGGGTTTTCGCAGATACGCAGTATTTT. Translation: CASSLSRDRVFADTQYF.

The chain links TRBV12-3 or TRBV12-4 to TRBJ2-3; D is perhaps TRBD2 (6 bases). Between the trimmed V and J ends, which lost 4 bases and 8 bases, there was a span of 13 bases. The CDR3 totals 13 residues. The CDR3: CASSWGDGPTQYF. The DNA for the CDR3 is TGTGCCAGCAGTTGGGGGGACGGGCCTACGCAGTATTTT.

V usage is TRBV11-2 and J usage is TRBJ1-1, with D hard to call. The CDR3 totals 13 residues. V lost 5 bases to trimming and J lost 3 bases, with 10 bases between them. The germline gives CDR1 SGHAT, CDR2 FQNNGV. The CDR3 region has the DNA TGTGCCAGCAGCACCGGACGGTACACTGAAGCTTTCTTT. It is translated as CASSTGRYTEAFF.

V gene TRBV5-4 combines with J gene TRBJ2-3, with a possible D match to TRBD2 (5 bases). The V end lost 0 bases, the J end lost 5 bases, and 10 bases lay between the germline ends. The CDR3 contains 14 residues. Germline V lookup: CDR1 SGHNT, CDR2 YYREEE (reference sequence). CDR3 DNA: TGTGCCAGCAGCTTGGCTAGCCCTCAAGATACGCAGTATTTT. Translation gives CASSLASPQDTQYF.

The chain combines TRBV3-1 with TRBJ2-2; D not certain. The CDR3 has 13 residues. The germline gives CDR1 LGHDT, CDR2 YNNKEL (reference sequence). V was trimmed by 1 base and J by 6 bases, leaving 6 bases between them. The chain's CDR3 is CASSQVRSGELFF. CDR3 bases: TGTGCCAGCAGCCAAGTCCGCTCCGGGGAGCTGTTTTTT.

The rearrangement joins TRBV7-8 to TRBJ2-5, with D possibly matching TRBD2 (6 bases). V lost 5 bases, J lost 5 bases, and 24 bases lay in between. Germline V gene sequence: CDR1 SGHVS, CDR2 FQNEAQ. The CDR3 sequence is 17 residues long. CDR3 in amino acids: CASSPEAMAGPGETQYF. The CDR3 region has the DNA TGTGCCAGCAGCCCCGAAGCCATGGCGGGGCCCGGGGAGACCCAGTACTTC.

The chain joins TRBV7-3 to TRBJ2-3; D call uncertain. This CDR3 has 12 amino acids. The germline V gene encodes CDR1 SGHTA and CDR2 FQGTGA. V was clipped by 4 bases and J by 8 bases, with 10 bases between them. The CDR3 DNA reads TGTGCCAGCAGCTCCACCTATGGTACGCAGTATTTT. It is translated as CASSSTYGTQYF.

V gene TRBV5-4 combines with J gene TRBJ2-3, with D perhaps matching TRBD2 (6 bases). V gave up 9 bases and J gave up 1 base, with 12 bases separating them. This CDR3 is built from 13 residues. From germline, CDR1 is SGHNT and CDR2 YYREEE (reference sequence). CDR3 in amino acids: CAMNGGGTDTQYF. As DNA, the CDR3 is TGTGCCATGAACGGCGGGGGCACAGATACGCAGTATTTT.